The 2 T cell receptor beta chains given below trace back to one sample, sequenced in a study of cytomegalovirus exposure and HLA in healthy donors. It was with 60 Vbeta and 13 Jbeta primers that the PCR ran. Data came from immunoSEQ multiplex PCR; TCRdb stores just in-frame clones and leaves some out. Counted here are approximately 100,000 clones, roughly 69% occurring once; the ten biggest clones make up approximately 2.2%. What was sequenced was PBMCs. Every receptor here comes from a human donor in good health.

The CDR3 sequence: CASGGTGVSPLHF. The CDR3 DNA is TGTGCCAGCGGAGGGACAGGGGTTTCACCCCTCCACTTT. The V and J genes are TRBV5-5 and TRBJ1-6, with 10 bases that match TRBD1. V lost 7 bases and J lost 9; bases outside the gene matches: 4. Germline CDR1 and CDR2: SGHKS and YYEKEE (reference sequence). This CDR3 is built from 13 residues.

The chain employs TRBV27 and TRBJ1-1; D may be TRBD1 (5 bases). V was shortened by 2 bases and J by 0 bases, with 10 bases between the two germline ends. In germline, CDR1 is MNHEY, CDR2 SMNVEV (reference sequence). The CDR3 is made up of 15 amino acids. CDR3 nucleotides: TGTGCCAGCAGTTTAGCAGGGCCGCTGAACACTGAAGCTTTCTTT. Its protein product is CASSLAGPLNTEAFF.